This T cell receptor beta chain was recorded in a study of siplizumab effects on memory and regulatory T cells. General study points: Mappable alloreactive CD4+ clones came from Treg cells around three quarters of the time on average with siplizumab, against approximately 26% in controls.

V lost 1 base and J lost 3, with 9 bases in between. Germline CDR1 KGHSH, CDR2 LQKENI. The CDR3 extends over 14 amino acids. Assays examined 80,000 to 100,000 TCR templates per sample. Clones were sequenced by immunoSEQ multiplex PCR, and TCRdb holds only the in-frame ones, with some missing. The table lists around 100,000 clones, roughly 90% of them singletons. In regard to this clone: Its antigen is as yet unknown.

The chain combines TRBV18 with TRBJ1-1; no firm D call. This receptor was identified in a human donor in good health. The sequenced material came from CD4+ T cells sorted from blood. CDR3 DNA: TGTGCCAGCTCACCACTTCGGTTGGACACTGAAGCTTTCTTT. It is translated as CASSPLRLDTEAFF.